This T cell receptor (beta chain) was documented in a study of radiotherapy plus CTLA-4 blockade in lung cancer. Across the study: Objective responses occurred in 15% to 20% of patients; 31% had disease control. Broader study findings: In blood, tumor-derived TCR clones expanded after radiotherapy plus ipilimumab. In blood, early T cell clone dynamics reportedly predicted response best, together with interferon-beta.

The V gene's germline CDR1 is SGHRS and CDR2 YFSETQ. The V gene end was trimmed by 4 bases and the J gene end by 0 bases; junction bases not matched to a gene: 6. This CDR3 comprises 15 residues. In the case of this clone: Its matching antigen is unknown.

Patients with chemo-refractory metastatic non-small-cell lung cancer received focal radiation plus CTLA-4 blockade with ipilimumab. Clones were read by immunoSEQ multiplex PCR, and TCRdb kept only the in-frame ones, dropping some. This sample carries fewer than 150,000 clones, about 77% of them seen once, and the ten largest clones take roughly 5.2%. Sequences were derived from peripheral blood, sampled from a patient treated with radiotherapy plus ipilimumab. This clonotype was obtained from a human donor with non-small cell lung cancer who had a partial response to radiotherapy plus ipilimumab. The chain combines TRBV5-1 with TRBJ2-5, with 7 nucleotides matching TRBD1. The CDR3 loop is CASSVQGHNQETQYF. The CDR3, as DNA: TGCGCCAGCAGCGTACAGGGGCACAACCAAGAGACCCAGTACTTC.